This T cell receptor beta chain is from a study of OX40 agonist ivuxolimab in advanced cancers. Study context: Patients received the agonistic anti-OX40 (CD134) antibody ivuxolimab. Those enrolled were around 87% male, with a mean age of approximately 60 years and ages from about 20 to 79. Study-wide results and caveats: At doses 0.1 to 3.0 mg/kg, CD4+ and CD8+ clones expanded.

This table comes from immunoSEQ multiplex PCR, and its TCRdb copy is limited to in-frame clones, with some not included. The table lists roughly 51,000 clones, 88% of them singletons. The CDR3 is 12 residues long. From germline, CDR1 is SGHDT and CDR2 YYEEEE. Remarks on this clone: Its antigen is still unknown. One end of the junction is discordant with germline, which a read error may explain.

Sequences were derived from CD4+ or CD8+ T cells sorted from blood, sampled in a trial of the OX40 agonist ivuxolimab. This clonotype was obtained from an adult with an advanced solid tumor such as melanoma, head and neck, liver or kidney cancer. The chain employs TRBV5-6 and TRBJ1-2, with D hard to call. The CDR3 region is CASSLPMGFFFF. The DNA of the CDR3 is TGTGCCAGCAGCCTCCCCATGGGGTTTTTTTTCTTC.